These 31 T cell receptor beta chains share one sample of origin, sequenced in a study of T cell repertoires in cytomegalovirus infection. TCRdb reprocessed the reads with MiXCR, giving one entry per CDR3 protein. The sample has about a million distinct CDR3 sequences; 30% to 40% are singletons. Their antigens are not known. The input for sequencing was cultured CD8+ T cells from PBMCs, taken from culture after CMV antigen stimulation. These receptors all stem from a human donor in good health (CMV status not recorded). Some clones in this sample may be carry-over from other donors' samples.

Only a few counts were recorded for this clonotype. This chain connects TRBV28 to TRBJ2-5; TRBD1 might be the D (7 bases). The V gene's germline CDR1 is MDHEN and CDR2 SYDVKM. The CDR3 consists of 16 residues. Trimming removed 3 bases at V and 3 bases at J, with 17 bases between. CDR3 sequence reads: CASSFLAGGKEETQYF. The CDR3 bases are TGTGCCAGCAGTTTCTTGGCAGGGGGGAAAGAAGAGACCCAGTACTTC. Drawing the rest from reference TRBV28 and TRBJ2-5, the complete variable domain is DVKVTQSSRYLVKRTGEKVFLECVQDMDHENMFWYRQDPGLGLRLIYFSYDVKMKEKGDIPEGYSVSREKKERFSLILESASTNQTSMYLCASSFLAGGKEETQYFGPGTRLLVL.

The table lists this clonotype with a few counts. The V gene is TRBV2, the J gene TRBJ2-6; possibly TRBD2 for D (6 bases). CDR1 and CDR2 from the germline V gene are SNHLY and FYNNEI. V was pared by 9 bases and J by 0 bases, with 12 bases between. The CDR3 is 15 amino acids. The CDR3 sequence is CASRDFSSGANVLTF. The CDR3 DNA sequence: TGTGCCAGTAGGGACTTTAGCTCTGGGGCCAACGTCCTGACTTTC.

The table lists this clonotype with a few counts. The rearrangement joins TRBV19 to TRBJ2-7; D may be TRBD1 (6 bases). Germline V gene data show CDR1 as LNHDA and CDR2 as SQIVND (reference sequence). V was cut by 5 bases and J by 0 bases, with 11 bases left in between. The CDR3 covers 14 residues. CDR3: CASSLQGTSYEQYF. The DNA of the CDR3 is TGTGCCAGTAGTTTACAGGGTACCTCCTACGAGCAGTACTTC.

The chain is built from TRBV27 and TRBJ1-2, with D perhaps TRBD1 (5 bases). This CDR3 spans 16 amino acids. Deletions cut 0 bases from V and 2 bases from J, with 13 bases between. Looked up from germline, CDR1 is MNHEY and CDR2 is SMNVEV (reference sequence). The CDR3 nucleotides are TGTGCCAGCAGTTTATCCCGGGGGGAACTGAACTATGGCTACACCTTC. This encodes CASSLSRGELNYGYTF.

A few counts support this clonotype. The chain has TRBV20-1 and TRBJ2-7; no firm D call. Germline values: CDR1 DFQATT, CDR2 SNEGSKA (reference sequence). This CDR3 contains 16 residues. The V and J ends lost 0 bases and 5 bases respectively, with 20 bases between them. CDR3 sequence: CSARDRVCGCRDEQYF. CDR3 DNA: TGCAGTGCTAGAGATAGGGTTTGCGGTTGCCGCGACGAGCAGTACTTC.

The chain has TRBV6-6 and TRBJ2-2; D possibly uses TRBD1 or TRBD2 (7 bases each). Trimming took 4 bases from V and 5 from J, leaving 14 bases between them. CDR1 and CDR2 from the germline V gene are MNHNY and SVGAGI (reference sequence). The CDR3 runs to 15 residues. The CDR3 loop reads CASSSGRGGTGELFF. DNA of the CDR3: TGTGCCAGCAGTTCCGGCAGGGGGGGAACCGGGGAGCTGTTTTTT.

This clonotype showed up just a few times. This chain connects TRBV20-1 to TRBJ1-2; D ambiguous. The CDR3 length is 15 residues. The germline V gene has CDR1 DFQATT and CDR2 SNEGSKA (reference sequence). The germline V and J ends were trimmed by 0 bases and 4 bases, with 15 bases remaining between them. CDR3 nucleotides: TGCAGTGCTAGAGATAACCAGCTGGGAACCTATGGCTACACCTTC. Its translation: CSARDNQLGTYGYTF.

This clonotype was counted between two and nine times. The V call is TRBV19, the J call TRBJ2-1; 9 bases map to TRBD1. Germline V gene sequence: CDR1 LNHDA, CDR2 SQIVND (reference sequence). V trimming: 2 bases; J trimming: 2 bases; junction bases outside the gene matches: 4. This CDR3 comprises 16 residues. CDR3 nucleotide sequence: TGTGCCAGTAGTATAAGGGGACAGGGCCCCTACAATGAGCAGTTCTTC. Its protein is CASSIRGQGPYNEQFF.

Ten or more counts support this clonotype. The CDR3 DNA follows: TGTGCCAGCAGCTGGCCCGACAGGGGAAAGAACACCGGGGAGCTGTTTTTT. This translates into CASSWPDRGKNTGELFF. The chain couples TRBV7-9 to TRBJ2-2; TRBD1 matches 8 bases. Trimming cost V 4 bases and J 1 base; bases outside gene matches: 8. CDR3 length: 17 residues. CDR1 and CDR2 (germline): SEHNR, FQNEAQ (reference sequence).

J is TRBJ1-6 and V is TRBV4-3; a possible D gene is TRBD1 (6 bases). Trimming removed 0 bases at V and 9 bases at J, with 12 bases between. Germline V lookup: CDR1 LGHNA, CDR2 YSLEER. The CDR3 has 15 amino acids. CDR3 sequence (DNA): TGCGCCAGCAGCCAAGATAGTACAGGGAGTTCACCCCTCCACTTT. It is translated as CASSQDSTGSSPLHF.

The rearrangement joins TRBV28 to TRBJ1-1; no definite D call. Trimming took off 1 base at V and 7 bases at J, with 10 bases between the two ends. The CDR3 has 13 residues. CDR1 is MDHEN, CDR2 SYDVKM, per germline. CDR3 coding DNA: TGTGCCAGCAGTTTATTTCCCCCAAATGAAGCTTTCTTT. Residues: CASSLFPPNEAFF.

This rearrangement joins TRBV6-6 to TRBJ2-1; tentative D call: TRBD2 (7 bases). The CDR3 is 15 amino acids. Trimming took 6 bases from V and 7 from J, leaving 19 bases between them. Germline CDR1 is MNHNY and CDR2 is SVGAGI (reference sequence). CDR3 nucleotide sequence: TGTGCCAGCAGCTCCCCTGGGGGGGGGGCAAATGAGCAGTTCTTC. Amino acids: CASSSPGGGANEQFF.

This chain links TRBV12-3 or TRBV12-4 with TRBJ1-6, with D possibly TRBD1 on 5 matching bases. The CDR3 contains 13 residues. The V end lost 0 bases, the J end lost 14 bases, and 11 bases lay between the germline ends. DNA of the CDR3: TGTGCCAGCAGTTTAGCGCAGGGACGGTCCCTCCACTTT. As protein: CASSLAQGRSLHF.

The chain combines TRBV5-5 with TRBJ2-3, with D possibly matching TRBD1 (6 bases). The CDR3 spans 13 residues. Germline CDR1 reads SGHKS; CDR2 reads YYEKEE (reference sequence). V was clipped by 6 bases and J by 0 bases, with 8 bases between them. The CDR3 coding sequence is TGTGCCAGCATGAGGGGGAGCACAGATACGCAGTATTTT. Translating gives CASMRGSTDTQYF.

This clonotype was counted between two and nine times. The chain recombines TRBV5-1 with TRBJ1-1; 11 bases agree with TRBD1. This CDR3 region has 17 residues. J was trimmed by 1 base and V by 0 bases; bases with no gene match: 5. Per germline, CDR1 SGHRS and CDR2 YFSETQ. The CDR3 sequence: CASSLGFGQGANTEAFF. The CDR3 nucleotides are TGCGCCAGCAGCTTGGGTTTCGGACAGGGGGCGAACACTGAAGCTTTCTTT.

This clonotype was seen only a few times. For the CDR3, the DNA is TGTGCCTCGTTATCCGCCGGAGCCAAAAACATTCAGTACTTC. Encoded protein: CASLSAGAKNIQYF. The chain employs TRBV2 and TRBJ2-4; D unclear. CDR3 size: 14 residues. Trimming cost V 11 bases and J 0 bases, with 14 bases left between them. Per the germline V gene, CDR1 is SNHLY and CDR2 is FYNNEI.

This sequence joins TRBV7-9 and TRBJ2-5; 13 bases map to TRBD2. This CDR3 region has 16 residues. The germline V gene encodes CDR1 SEHNR and CDR2 FQNEAQ (reference sequence). J was trimmed by 3 bases and V by 7 bases; bases with no gene match: 8. CDR3 DNA sequence: TGTGCCAGCACCTCTCTTGGACTAGCGGGGGAAGAGACCCAGTACTTC. It codes for CASTSLGLAGEETQYF.

The chain couples TRBV15 to TRBJ2-7; 7 bases map to TRBD1. The germline gives CDR1 LNHNV, CDR2 YYDKDF (reference sequence). The length of the CDR3 is 14 residues. V lost 1 base, J lost 3 bases, and 3 bases stayed unmatched. CDR3 nucleotides: TGTGCCACCAGCAGAGCGGCAGGGGGCTACGAGCAGTACTTC. Amino acid sequence: CATSRAAGGYEQYF.

This clonotype was observed a few times. V and J are TRBV10-3 and TRBJ2-7; D not resolved. This CDR3 is built from 13 residues. The germline V gene has CDR1 ENHRY and CDR2 SYGVKD. The V gene lost 0 bases and the J gene lost 6 bases, with 9 bases spanning the gap. The CDR3: CAISESSGREQYF. The CDR3 coding sequence is TGTGCCATCAGTGAGTCTTCTGGGCGCGAGCAGTACTTC.

The chain has TRBV7-6 and TRBJ2-2; 10 bases agree with TRBD2. Germline lookup yields CDR1 SGHVS and CDR2 FNYEAQ. The CDR3 length is 16 residues. V lost 5 bases and J lost 3; bases outside the gene matches: 6. DNA for the CDR3: TGTGCCAGCAGCCCGTTAGGACTAGCGGACACCGGGGAGCTGTTTTTT. Translating gives CASSPLGLADTGELFF.

V gene TRBV5-5 combines with J gene TRBJ1-4; D gene ambiguous. V was trimmed by 6 bases and J by 5 bases, leaving 14 bases between them. This CDR3 comprises 14 residues. Per germline, CDR1 SGHKS and CDR2 YYEKEE (reference sequence). CDR3 loop: CASISVWQNEKLFF. The CDR3 DNA is TGTGCCAGCATTTCCGTCTGGCAGAATGAAAAACTGTTTTTT.

The chain joins TRBV12-3 or TRBV12-4 to TRBJ2-7; no definite D call. This CDR3 is 14 amino acids long. V was shortened by 4 bases and J by 0 bases, with 10 bases between the two germline ends. CDR3: CASSYTAFSYEQYV. The CDR3 DNA reads as TGTGCCAGCAGTTATACAGCTTTCTCCTACGAGCAGTACGTC.

The V and J genes are TRBV7-3 and TRBJ1-1; 9 nucleotides align to TRBD1. The germline CDR1 and CDR2 sequences are SGHTA and FQGTGA. The CDR3 has 15 residues. V was clipped by 4 bases and J by 5 bases; unmatched bases: 8. CDR3 protein: CASSSPGQGETEAFF. The CDR3 DNA follows: TGTGCCAGCAGCTCCCCGGGACAGGGTGAAACTGAAGCTTTCTTT.

The chain links TRBV6-2 or TRBV6-3 to TRBJ2-3; possibly TRBD2 for D (5 bases). Germline CDR1 reads MNHEY; CDR2 reads SVGEGT. The CDR3 loop spans 14 amino acids. The germline V and J ends were trimmed by 8 bases and 3 bases, with 15 bases remaining between them. CDR3 sequence (DNA): TGTGCCAGCTGCACGGTAACGGGAACAGATACGCAGTATTTT. Translation: CASCTVTGTDTQYF.

This clonotype was picked up a small number of times. The chain joins TRBV12-3 or TRBV12-4 to TRBJ2-5, with D possibly being TRBD2 (6 bases). V shed 5 bases and J shed 5 bases, with 15 bases lying between them. There are 14 residues in the CDR3. Written as DNA, the CDR3 is TGTGCCAGCAGTCCCCTAACGGCGGGGGAGACCCAGTACTTC. Protein sequence: CASSPLTAGETQYF.

This sequence joins TRBV5-4 and TRBJ1-2, with 10 bases lining up with TRBD1. V gave up 3 bases and J gave up 7 bases; unmatched junction bases: 6. Looked up from germline, CDR1 is SGHNT and CDR2 is YYREEE (reference sequence). The CDR3 is 14 residues long. Here the CDR3 reads CASSYGQGDRGYTF. For the CDR3, the DNA is TGTGCCAGCAGCTATGGACAGGGGGACCGTGGCTACACCTTC.

This clonotype showed up just a few times. The V call is TRBV7-2, the J call TRBJ2-3; D remains ambiguous. The CDR3 runs to 15 residues. Germline V CDR1 and CDR2: SGHTA, FQGNSA. Trimming took 2 bases from V and 4 from J, leaving 13 bases between them. CDR3 bases: TGTGCCAGCAGCTTATCTGGGGTCGGAGCAGATACGCAGTATTTT. Translated, it gives CASSLSGVGADTQYF.

V gene TRBV28 combines with J gene TRBJ2-3, with 7 bases fitting TRBD1. V dropped 6 bases and J dropped 2; count of bases not matched to a gene: 5. Germline CDR1 is MDHEN and CDR2 is SYDVKM. This CDR3 has 14 amino acids. The CDR3 here is CASRSTGTTDTQYF. The CDR3 DNA sequence: TGTGCCAGCAGATCGACAGGGACCACAGATACGCAGTATTTT.

This clonotype came up a few times. The rearrangement uses TRBV4-2 and TRBJ2-7; TRBD1 agrees at 10 bases. Trimming cost V 5 bases and J 3 bases; bases outside gene matches: 4. Germline V gene sequence: CDR1 LGHNA, CDR2 YNFKEQ. The CDR3 extends over 14 amino acids. For the CDR3, the DNA is TGTGCCAGCAGCTCAGACAGGGGGCTCTACGAGCAGTACTTC. As protein: CASSSDRGLYEQYF.

This clonotype was seen repeatedly, ten times or more. Germline and junction disagree at one end, which may indicate a read error. V and J are TRBV7-7 and TRBJ2-1; D unclear. The CDR3 is 15 amino acids. Germline CDR1 and CDR2: SSHAT and FNYEAQ (reference sequence). The CDR3 sequence is CASSYDDVSYNEQFF. Here the CDR3 DNA reads TGTGCTAGCAGTTACGACGACGTCTCCTACAATGAGCAGTTCTTC.

This clonotype has more than one count but fewer than ten. The chain carries TRBV12-3 or TRBV12-4 and TRBJ2-7; the match to TRBD2 covers 14 bases. With V trimmed by 6 bases and J by 2 bases, 6 bases remained unmatched. The CDR3 consists of 16 residues. CDR3 in DNA: TGTGCCAGCAGCCTGGGACTAGCGGGAGCAACCTACGAGCAGTACTTC. Translation: CASSLGLAGATYEQYF.